This TCR beta chain was sequenced for a study of cytomegalovirus exposure and HLA in healthy donors. Looking at the study overall: Across 350 to 400 genotyped donors, about 80% landed in the Caucasian-associated ancestry cluster.

Study-wide findings and caveats: The study put 150 to 200 TCR beta chains on its list as cytomegalovirus-associated.

PCR was performed using 60 Vbeta and 13 Jbeta primers. Assay used: immunoSEQ multiplex PCR; TCRdb lists only in-frame clones, some missing. Counted here are 140,000 to 150,000 clones, approximately 68% occurring once; the ten biggest clones make up roughly 2.1%. This clone was recorded only once. Its antigen is not known. Sample: PBMCs. The TCR comes from a man between 40 and 49 years old in good health and CMV-seronegative.

CDR3 sequence (DNA): TGTGCCACCCTTTCTAGCGGGAGCTCCTACGAGCAGTACTTC. It codes for CATLSSGSSYEQYF. This chain joins TRBV28 and TRBJ2-7, with 10 bases aligning to TRBD2. Trimming at V came to 10 bases and at J to 0 bases, leaving 6 bases not matched to a gene. This CDR3 spans 14 amino acids. Germline V gives CDR1 MDHEN, CDR2 SYDVKM.